The present T cell receptor (beta chain) was sequenced within a study of T cell responses to AZD1222 COVID-19 vaccine. This CDR3 contains 12 residues. The germline V gene encodes CDR1 SQVTM and CDR2 ANQGSEA. With regard to this clone: What it binds is unknown. The junction and the germline gene differ at one end; a read error may be behind it.

Sequenced by immunoSEQ multiplex PCR; TCRdb stores in-frame clones only, minus some. This table has 70,000 to 95,000 clones, over 75% appearing once. General study findings and limits: Donors were chiefly white British, with a greater number of females, and clonal diversity was perhaps underestimated.

This specimen consisted of peripheral blood, obtained on day 0 of MenACWY control vaccination. The chain joins TRBV29-1 to TRBJ1-2, with D possibly TRBD1 on 6 matching bases. The TCR originated in an adult in good health. The CDR3 region has the DNA TGCAGCGATGAATGGACAGTCAATGGCTACACCTTC. It specifies CSDEWTVNGYTF.